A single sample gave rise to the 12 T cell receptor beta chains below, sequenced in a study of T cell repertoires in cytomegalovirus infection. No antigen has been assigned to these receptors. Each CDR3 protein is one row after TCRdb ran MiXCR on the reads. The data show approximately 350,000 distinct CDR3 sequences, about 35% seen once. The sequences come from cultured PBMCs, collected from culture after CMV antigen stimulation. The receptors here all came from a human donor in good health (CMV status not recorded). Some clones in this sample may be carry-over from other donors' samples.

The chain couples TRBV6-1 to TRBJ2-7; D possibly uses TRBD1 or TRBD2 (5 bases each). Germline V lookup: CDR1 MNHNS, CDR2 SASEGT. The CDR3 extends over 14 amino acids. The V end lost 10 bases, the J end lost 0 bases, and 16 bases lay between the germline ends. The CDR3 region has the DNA TGTGCCACCACCGGGACCCCGAGCTCCTACGAGCAGTACTTC. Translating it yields CATTGTPSSYEQYF.

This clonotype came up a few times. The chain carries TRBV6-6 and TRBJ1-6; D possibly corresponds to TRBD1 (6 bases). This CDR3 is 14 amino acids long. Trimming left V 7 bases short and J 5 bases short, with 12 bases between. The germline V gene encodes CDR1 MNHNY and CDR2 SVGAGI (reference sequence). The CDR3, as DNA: TGTGCCAGCACCGACCCAGGGGATAATTCACCCCTCCACTTT. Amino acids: CASTDPGDNSPLHF.

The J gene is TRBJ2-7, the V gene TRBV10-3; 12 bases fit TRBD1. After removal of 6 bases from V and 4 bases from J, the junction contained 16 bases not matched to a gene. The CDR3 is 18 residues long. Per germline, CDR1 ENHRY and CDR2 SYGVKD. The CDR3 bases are TGTGCCATCAGCGCAAGCGGGGGACAGGGGGCAGGGATTTACGAGCAGTACTTC. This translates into CAISASGGQGAGIYEQYF.

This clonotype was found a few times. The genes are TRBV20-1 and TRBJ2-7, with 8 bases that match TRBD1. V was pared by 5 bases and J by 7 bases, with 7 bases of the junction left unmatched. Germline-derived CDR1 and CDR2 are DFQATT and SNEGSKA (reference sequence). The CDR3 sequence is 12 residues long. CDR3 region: CSAQQGAKEQYF. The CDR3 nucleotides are TGCAGTGCTCAGCAGGGGGCGAAAGAGCAGTACTTC.

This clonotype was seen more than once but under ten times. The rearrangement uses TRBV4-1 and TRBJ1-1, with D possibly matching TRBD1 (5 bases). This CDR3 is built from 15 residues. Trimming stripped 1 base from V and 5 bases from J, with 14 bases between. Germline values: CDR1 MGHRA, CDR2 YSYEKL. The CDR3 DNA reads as TGCGCCAGCAGCCAAGGTTCCGGGGGGTGGACTGAAGCTTTCTTT. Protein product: CASSQGSGGWTEAFF.

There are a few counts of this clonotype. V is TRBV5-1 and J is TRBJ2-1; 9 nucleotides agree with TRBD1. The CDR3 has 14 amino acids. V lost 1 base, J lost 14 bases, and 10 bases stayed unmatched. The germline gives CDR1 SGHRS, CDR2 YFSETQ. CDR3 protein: CASSLPGTGQNKFF. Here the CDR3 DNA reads TGCGCCAGCAGCTTGCCCGGGACAGGGCAAAATAAGTTCTTC.

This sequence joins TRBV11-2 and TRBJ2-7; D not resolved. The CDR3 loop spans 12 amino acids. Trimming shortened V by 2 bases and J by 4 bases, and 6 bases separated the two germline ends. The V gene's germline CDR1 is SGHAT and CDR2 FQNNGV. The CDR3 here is CASSLTKYEQYV. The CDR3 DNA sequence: TGTGCCAGCAGCTTAACTAAGTACGAGCAGTACGTC.

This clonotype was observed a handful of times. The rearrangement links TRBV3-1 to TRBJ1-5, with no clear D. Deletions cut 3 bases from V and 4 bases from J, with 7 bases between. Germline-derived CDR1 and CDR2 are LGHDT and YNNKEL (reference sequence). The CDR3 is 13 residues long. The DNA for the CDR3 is TGTGCCAGCAGCCAGACTCAGAATCAGCCCCAGCATTTT. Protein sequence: CASSQTQNQPQHF.

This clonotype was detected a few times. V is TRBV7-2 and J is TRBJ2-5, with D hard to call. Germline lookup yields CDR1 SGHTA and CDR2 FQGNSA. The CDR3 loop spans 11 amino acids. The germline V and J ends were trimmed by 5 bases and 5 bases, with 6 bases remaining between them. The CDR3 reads CASSARETQYF. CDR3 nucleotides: TGTGCCAGCAGCGCGAGGGAGACCCAGTACTTC.

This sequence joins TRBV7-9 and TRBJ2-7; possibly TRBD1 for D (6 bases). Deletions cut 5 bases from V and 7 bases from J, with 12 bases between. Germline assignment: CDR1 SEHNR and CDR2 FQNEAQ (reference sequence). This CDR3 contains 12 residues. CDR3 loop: CASSSGTGEQYF. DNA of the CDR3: TGTGCCAGCAGCAGCGGTACAGGGGAGCAGTACTTC.

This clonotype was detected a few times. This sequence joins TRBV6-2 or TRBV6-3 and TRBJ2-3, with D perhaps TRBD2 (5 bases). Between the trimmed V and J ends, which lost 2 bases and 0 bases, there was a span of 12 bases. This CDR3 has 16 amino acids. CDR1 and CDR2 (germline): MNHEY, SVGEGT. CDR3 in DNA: TGTGCCAGCAGTTACGGCCGGGATCTTAGCACAGATACGCAGTATTTT. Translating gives CASSYGRDLSTDTQYF.

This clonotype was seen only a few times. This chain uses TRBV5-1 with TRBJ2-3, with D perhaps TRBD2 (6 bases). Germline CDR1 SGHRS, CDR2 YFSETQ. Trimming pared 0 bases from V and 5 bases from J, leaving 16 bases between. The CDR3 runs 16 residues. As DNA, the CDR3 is TGCGCCAGCAGCTTGGCCGAAGGGGAGGAGCTAGATACGCAGTATTTT. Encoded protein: CASSLAEGEELDTQYF.